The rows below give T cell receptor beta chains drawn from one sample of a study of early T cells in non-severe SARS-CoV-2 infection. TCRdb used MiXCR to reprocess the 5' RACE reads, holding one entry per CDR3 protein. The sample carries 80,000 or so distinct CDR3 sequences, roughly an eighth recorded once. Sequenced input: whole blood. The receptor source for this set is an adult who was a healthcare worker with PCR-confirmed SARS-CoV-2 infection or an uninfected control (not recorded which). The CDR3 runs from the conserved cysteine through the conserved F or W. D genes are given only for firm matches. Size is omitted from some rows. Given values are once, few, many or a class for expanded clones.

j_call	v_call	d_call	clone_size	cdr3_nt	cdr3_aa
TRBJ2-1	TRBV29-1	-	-	TGCAGCGGCGGCAAACAGGGAAGGGGAGCAGGTGAGCAGTTCTTC	CSGGKQGRGAGEQFF
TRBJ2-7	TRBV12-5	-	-	TGTGCTAGTGGTTTGGACCCCCCCTCCTACGAGCAGTACTTC	CASGLDPPSYEQYF
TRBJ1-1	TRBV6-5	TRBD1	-	TGTGCCAGCAGTCGCCGGACAGGGAACACTGAAGCTTTCTTT	CASSRRTGNTEAFF
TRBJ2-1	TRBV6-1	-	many	TGTGCCAGCAAAGGGGAGGCGGGTTACAATGAGCAGTTCTTC	CASKGEAGYNEQFF
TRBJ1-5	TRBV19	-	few	TGTGCCAGTAGCGTTGGGTCTGGGGGCAATCAGCCCCAGCATTTT	CASSVGSGGNQPQHF
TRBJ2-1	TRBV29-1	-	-	TGCAGCGTTCAGGTCGGGGGTGGATATGAGCAGTTCTTC	CSVQVGGGYEQFF
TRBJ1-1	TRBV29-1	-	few	TGCAGCGTTGGGATAGGTGGAACGGGCAATATTGAAGCTTTCTTT	CSVGIGGTGNIEAFF
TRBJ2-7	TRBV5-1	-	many	TGCGCCAGCAGCACCTACTCGGGACGGAACTACGAGCAGTACTTC	CASSTYSGRNYEQYF
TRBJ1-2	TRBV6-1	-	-	TGTGCCAGCAGCCCCTACCACGAACAGCCTAACTATGGCTACACCTTC	CASSPYHEQPNYGYTF
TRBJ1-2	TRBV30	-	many	TGTGCCTGGAATTCAGGGAACTATGGCTACACCTTC	CAWNSGNYGYTF
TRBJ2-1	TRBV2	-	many	TGTGCCAGCTCCTTCCCCTTCGGCAATGAGCAGTTCTTC	CASSFPFGNEQFF
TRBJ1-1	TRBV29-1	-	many	TGCAGCGTTGAAGGACGGATGAACACTGAAGCTTTCTTT	CSVEGRMNTEAFF
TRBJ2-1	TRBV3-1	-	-	TGTGCCAGCAGCCAGGGGGCCAATGAGCAGTTCTTC	CASSQGANEQFF
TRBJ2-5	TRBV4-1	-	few	TGCGCCAGCAGCCAAGAAAGGCAGGGCCAAGAGACCCAGTACTTC	CASSQERQGQETQYF
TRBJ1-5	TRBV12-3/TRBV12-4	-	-	TGTGCCAGCAGTTTAATTAACGCCAATCAGCCCCAGCATTTT	CASSLINANQPQHF
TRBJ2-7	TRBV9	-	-	TGTGCCAGCAGCGTAGGTTCCGGCTCCTACGAGCAGTACTTC	CASSVGSGSYEQYF
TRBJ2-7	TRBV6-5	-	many	TGTGCCAGCAGTTACCTAGGCGAGCAGTACTTC	CASSYLGEQYF
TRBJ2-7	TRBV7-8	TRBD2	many	TGTGCCAGCACCACCCCGGGACTAGTCTACGAGCAGTACTTC	CASTTPGLVYEQYF
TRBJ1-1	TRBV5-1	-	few	TGCGCCAGCAGCTTGGCGCCAGGTCTATGGACTGAAGCTTTCTTT	CASSLAPGLWTEAFF
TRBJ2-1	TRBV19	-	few	TGTGCCAGTAGTATAGAAATTCGGGTGGATGAGCAGTTCTTC	CASSIEIRVDEQFF
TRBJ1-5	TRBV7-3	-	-	TGTGCCAGCAGCCCTCCTGCGGTCATCCCCCCGGAGTACAATCAGCCCCAGCATTTT	CASSPPAVIPPEYNQPQHF
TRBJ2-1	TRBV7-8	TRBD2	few	TGTGCCAGCAGCTTAGCTCTAGCGGGAGGTCCCTCCTACAATGAGCAGTTCTTC	CASSLALAGGPSYNEQFF
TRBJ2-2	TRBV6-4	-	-	TGTGCCAGCAGTGACGGGACTGACACCGGGGAGCTGTTTTTT	CASSDGTDTGELFF
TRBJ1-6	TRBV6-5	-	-	TGTGCCAGCAGTTACTCGAAAAACCAGGACCTTAATTCACCCCTCCACTTT	CASSYSKNQDLNSPLHF
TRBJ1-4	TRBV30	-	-	TGTGCCTGGAGTCGGCAAGTTAATGAAAATCTGTTTTTT	CAWSRQVNENLFF
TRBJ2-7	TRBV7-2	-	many	TGTGCCAGCAGCTTGACTGACTACGAGCAGTACTTC	CASSLTDYEQYF
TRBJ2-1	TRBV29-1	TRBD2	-	TGCAGCGTTGAAGATCGGGCGGGAGGGGGGAATGAGCAGTTCTTC	CSVEDRAGGGNEQFF
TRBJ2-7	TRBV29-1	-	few	TGCAGCGTTGAAGCCGGGGACAAATTTTACGAGCAGTACTTC	CSVEAGDKFYEQYF
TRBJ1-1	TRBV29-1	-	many	TGCAGCGTTGACTCCTTCGGACAGCCGAACACTGAAGCTTTCTTT	CSVDSFGQPNTEAFF
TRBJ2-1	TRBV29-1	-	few	TGCAGCGTTGAAGATAACAGAAAAGAGCAGTTCTTC	CSVEDNRKEQFF
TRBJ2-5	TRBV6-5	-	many	TGTGCCAGGCTAAGACAGGCTCGGGAGACCCAGTACTTC	CARLRQARETQYF
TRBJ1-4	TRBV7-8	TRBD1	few	TGTGCCACCGCACCGGGACAGGGTAGGGGTAATGAAAAACTGTTTTTT	CATAPGQGRGNEKLFF
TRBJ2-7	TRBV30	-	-	TGTGCCTGGAGCCCGCAGGGGCACGAGCAGTACTTC	CAWSPQGHEQYF
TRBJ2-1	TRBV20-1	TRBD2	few	TGCAGTGCTAGGGGACTAAACAACAATGAGCAGTTCTTC	CSARGLNNNEQFF
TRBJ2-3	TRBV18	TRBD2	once	TGTGTCAGCTCACCAAGGCTAGCGGGCACCACAGATACGCAGTATTTT	CVSSPRLAGTTDTQYF
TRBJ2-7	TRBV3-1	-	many	TGTGCCAGCAGCCCACAAAACCGGGCGGGGAAGCCCAGCTCCTACGAGCAGTACTTC	CASSPQNRAGKPSSYEQYF
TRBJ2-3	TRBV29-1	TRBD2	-	TGCAGCGTTGAAGATTCCCTCGGCGGGAGAAATACGCAGTATTTT	CSVEDSLGGRNTQYF